The 27 T cell receptor beta chains given below trace back to one sample, sequenced in a study of shared clonotypes between healthy human individuals. Profiling relied on immunoSEQ multiplex PCR, and the TCRdb table lists in-frame clones only, not all of them. The sample holds approximately 1,500,000 clones, around 97% seen once. Sequencing input: naive CD4+ T cells sorted from blood. The subset was: CD45RA+ positively selected. Receptor source: a man aged 25 to 40 in good health.

CDR3 region: CASSFSLLSSYNEQFF. The DNA for the CDR3 is TGTGCCAGCAGCTTCTCACTCTTGAGCTCCTACAATGAGCAGTTCTTC. The chain recombines TRBV11-2 with TRBJ2-1, with no clear D. Germline V gives CDR1 SGHAT, CDR2 FQNNGV. The CDR3 contains 16 residues. The ends were cut back, 3 bases at V and 0 bases at J, with 12 bases in the middle.

The chain joins TRBV5-1 to TRBJ2-1; 11 bases are a match to TRBD2. From germline, CDR1 is SGHRS and CDR2 YFSETQ. The CDR3 spans 15 residues. V was clipped by 5 bases and J by 6 bases; unmatched bases: 7. CDR3 residues: CASRFSGRALNEQFF. CDR3 nucleotide sequence: TGCGCCAGCAGATTTAGCGGGAGGGCCCTCAATGAGCAGTTCTTC.

The CDR3 DNA sequence: TGTGCCAGCAGTTCTCTAGCGGGAGAAATCTACGAGCAGTACTTC. The encoded protein is CASSSLAGEIYEQYF. The chain uses TRBV28 and TRBJ2-7; 10 bases map to TRBD2. V lost 4 bases and J lost 3; bases outside the gene matches: 6. CDR1 and CDR2 from the germline V gene are MDHEN and SYDVKM. CDR3 length: 15 amino acids.

This sequence joins TRBV28 and TRBJ2-2; D remains ambiguous. Germline V gives CDR1 MDHEN, CDR2 SYDVKM. The CDR3 loop spans 12 amino acids. The germline V and J ends were trimmed by 9 bases and 4 bases, with 9 bases remaining between them. CDR3 protein: CASTKVTGELFF. The CDR3 DNA follows: TGTGCCAGTACAAAGGTCACCGGGGAGCTGTTTTTT.

This sequence joins TRBV28 and TRBJ2-7; 7 bases line up with TRBD1. Trimming removed 4 bases from V and 1 base from J; junction bases left unmatched: 7. CDR3 size: 15 residues. The germline V gene has CDR1 MDHEN and CDR2 SYDVKM. The DNA for the CDR3 is TGTGCCAGCAGTTCTACCGGGACAGCGTCCTACGAGCAGTACTTC. As protein: CASSSTGTASYEQYF.

The gene calls are TRBV7-6 and TRBJ2-2; TRBD1 might be the D (5 bases). Trimming took 5 bases from V and 3 from J, leaving 19 bases between them. This CDR3 contains 17 residues. The V gene's germline CDR1 is SGHVS and CDR2 FNYEAQ. The CDR3 coding sequence is TGTGCCAGCAGCCCAGGGCGTGGAAGACGTGACACCGGGGAGCTGTTTTTT. Protein: CASSPGRGRRDTGELFF.

This chain links TRBV29-1 with TRBJ2-1; perhaps TRBD1 as D (5 bases). Germline V gene lookup returns CDR1 SQVTM and CDR2 ANQGSEA. Trimming cost V 4 bases and J 5 bases, with 12 bases left between them. CDR3 size: 13 residues. For the CDR3, the DNA is TGCAGCGTTGGAGTGCCAGGGCACAATGAGCAGTTCTTC. The encoded protein is CSVGVPGHNEQFF.

As for this clone: The sample has other DNA sequences that encode this CDR3 too. The V gene is TRBV18, the J gene TRBJ2-1; D gene uncertain. Deletions cut 3 bases from V and 4 bases from J, with 10 bases between. The CDR3 is 14 residues long. Germline CDR1 KGHSH, CDR2 LQKENI. The CDR3: CASSPTQSYNEQFF. The CDR3 region has the DNA TGTGCCAGCTCACCTACCCAGAGTTACAATGAGCAGTTCTTC.

The gene calls are TRBV12-5 and TRBJ1-5; 7 nucleotides line up with TRBD1. Germline CDR1 reads LGHNT; CDR2 reads FRNRAP. The CDR3 contains 14 residues. Unmatched junction bases numbered 4, after V lost 7 bases and J lost 1 base. The CDR3 is CASALTGSNQPQHF. CDR3 nucleotide sequence: TGTGCTAGTGCCTTGACAGGGAGCAATCAGCCCCAGCATTTT.

The chain's CDR3 is CASSQGQAPYEQYF. The CDR3 DNA reads as TGTGCCAGCAGCCAGGGACAGGCCCCCTACGAGCAGTACTTC. The chain is built from TRBV28 and TRBJ2-7, with TRBD1 matching over 8 bases. Losses at the gene ends were 6 bases for V and 2 bases for J; bases not matched to a gene: 6. The CDR3 is 14 amino acids. In germline, CDR1 is MDHEN, CDR2 SYDVKM.

The rearrangement joins TRBV5-5 to TRBJ2-1; 13 bases line up with TRBD2. The germline V gene has CDR1 SGHKS and CDR2 YYEKEE (reference sequence). The length of the CDR3 is 15 residues. V gave up 4 bases and J gave up 9 bases; unmatched junction bases: 7. CDR3 sequence (DNA): TGTGCCAGCAGCCTCGGGACTAGCGGGATGAGTGAGCAGTTCTTC. It is translated as CASSLGTSGMSEQFF.

The chain carries TRBV29-1 and TRBJ1-4; the D gene is possibly TRBD1 (5 bases). V lost 4 bases to trimming and J lost 4 bases, with 10 bases between them. CDR3 length: 13 amino acids. Germline assignment: CDR1 SQVTM and CDR2 ANQGSEA. Here the CDR3 DNA reads TGCAGCGTTGCAAGGGGCGTTAATGAAAAACTGTTTTTT. Translation: CSVARGVNEKLFF. Full variable domain (remainder filled in from reference TRBV29-1 and TRBJ1-4): SAVISQKPSRDICQRGTSLTIQCQVDSQVTMMFWYRQQPGQSLTLIATANQGSEATYESGFVIDKFPISRPNLTFSTLTVSNMSPEDSSIYLCSVARGVNEKLFFGSGTQLSVL.

This clone was seen once. V is TRBV18 and J is TRBJ1-1; possible D gene TRBD1, 5 bases. Germline V gene data show CDR1 as KGHSH and CDR2 as LQKENI. Trimming took 3 bases from V and 4 from J, leaving 12 bases between them. The length of the CDR3 is 14 residues. CDR3 coding DNA: TGTGCCAGCTCACCTCTAAAAGGGGTCACTGAAGCTTTCTTT. Translating gives CASSPLKGVTEAFF.

In regard to this clone: This CDR3 is also generated by other DNA sequences in the sample. The chain carries TRBV5-4 and TRBJ2-1; perhaps D is TRBD1 or TRBD2 (6 bases each). Trimming stripped 4 bases from V and 4 bases from J, with 18 bases between. Looked up from germline, CDR1 is SGHNT and CDR2 is YYREEE (reference sequence). The CDR3 has 16 amino acids. Here the CDR3 reads CASSLGGGQGYNEQFF. CDR3 DNA sequence: TGTGCCAGCAGCCTGGGGGGAGGTCAGGGGTACAATGAGCAGTTCTTC.

The chain is built from TRBV30 and TRBJ1-2; no reliable D call. In germline, CDR1 is GTSNPN, CDR2 SVGIG (reference sequence). V lost 3 bases to trimming and J lost 7 bases, with 12 bases between them. The CDR3 has 12 residues. The CDR3 DNA follows: TGTGCCTGGAGGCGGGTAGATGGTGGCTACACCTTC. It translates to CAWRRVDGGYTF. The variable domain in full, with the rest retrieved from reference TRBV30 and TRBJ1-2, is SQTIHQWPATLVQPVGSPLSLECTVEGTSNPNLYWYRQAAGRGLQLLFYSVGIGQISSEVPQNLSASRPQDRQFILSSKKLLLSDSGFYLCAWRRVDGGYTFGSGTRLTVV.

The rearrangement uses TRBV18 and TRBJ1-3; TRBD1 agrees at 7 bases. The CDR3 consists of 16 residues. Per germline, CDR1 KGHSH and CDR2 LQKENI. V was clipped by 2 bases and J by 0 bases; unmatched bases: 4. The CDR3 DNA reads as TGTGCCAGCTCACCAGCGGGACAGAGCTCTGGAAACACCATATATTTT. Amino acid sequence: CASSPAGQSSGNTIYF.

This chain joins TRBV5-1 and TRBJ2-2; TRBD1 matches at 8 bases. CDR1 SGHRS and CDR2 YFSETQ come from the germline V gene. The CDR3 length is 16 residues. With V trimmed by 0 bases and J by 6 bases, 7 bases remained unmatched. In DNA, the CDR3 is TGCGCCAGCAGCTTGGCCCCAACAGGGGGGCCCGGGGAGCTGTTTTTT. Its protein product is CASSLAPTGGPGELFF.

This clone has only one observation. The chain joins TRBV5-4 to TRBJ2-3; D unclear. The germline CDR1 and CDR2 sequences are SGHNT and YYREEE (reference sequence). The CDR3 spans 13 residues. V was shortened by 0 bases and J by 4 bases, with 6 bases between the two germline ends. The CDR3 bases are TGTGCCAGCAGCTTGGCCCATTCAGATACGCAGTATTTT. Translating gives CASSLAHSDTQYF.

The rearrangement links TRBV6-6 to TRBJ2-7; TRBD1 agrees at 7 bases. Germline V lookup: CDR1 MNHNY, CDR2 SVGAGI (reference sequence). J was trimmed by 3 bases and V by 0 bases; bases with no gene match: 8. This CDR3 has 16 amino acids. This CDR3 is CASSYSRGTAFYEQYF. The CDR3 DNA reads TGTGCCAGCAGTTACTCAAGGGGGACAGCCTTCTACGAGCAGTACTTC.

In its sample, this clone was seen once. The same CDR3 can be traced to other DNA sequences in this sample. CDR3 coding DNA: TGCGCCAGCAGCTTAGGAAGTCGAGAGACCCAGTACTTC. This translates into CASSLGSRETQYF. The V gene is TRBV5-1, the J gene TRBJ2-5; the D is unclear. Trimming cost V 2 bases and J 4 bases, with 9 bases left between them. Per germline, CDR1 SGHRS and CDR2 YFSETQ. This CDR3 is built from 13 residues.

The rearrangement uses TRBV11-3 and TRBJ2-5, with D unresolved. Germline V gene lookup returns CDR1 SGHNT and CDR2 YENEEA. CDR3 size: 13 residues. Trimming pared 1 base from V and 3 bases from J, leaving 6 bases between. The CDR3 nucleotides read TGTGCCAGCAGCTTAGGGGGAAAAGAGACCCAGTACTTC. Amino acid sequence: CASSLGGKETQYF.

This chain connects TRBV19 to TRBJ2-1; weak D call: TRBD1 (6 bases). The CDR3 runs 14 residues. Looked up from germline, CDR1 is LNHDA and CDR2 is SQIVND (reference sequence). Deletions cut 5 bases from V and 0 bases from J, with 8 bases between. The CDR3 DNA reads as TGTGCCAGTAGTCAGGGACACTCCTACAATGAGCAGTTCTTC. Translating it yields CASSQGHSYNEQFF.

About this clone: The sample has other DNA sequences that encode this CDR3 too. The J gene is TRBJ2-4, the V gene TRBV5-1, with TRBD2 as a possible D gene (6 bases). This CDR3 contains 16 residues. Trimming cost V 0 bases and J 1 base, with 11 bases left between them. Germline values: CDR1 SGHRS, CDR2 YFSETQ. CDR3 loop: CASSLVGGLAKNIQYF. CDR3 DNA: TGCGCCAGCAGCTTGGTGGGAGGTCTGGCCAAAAACATTCAGTACTTC.

CDR3 protein: CASSAYDRYTEAFF. The CDR3 DNA sequence: TGTGCCAGCAGTGCATATGACAGGTACACTGAAGCTTTCTTT. This chain connects TRBV14 to TRBJ1-1; D might be TRBD1 (6 bases). V was pared by 6 bases and J by 3 bases, with 14 bases between. CDR1 and CDR2 from the germline V gene are SGHDN and FVKESK. CDR3 length: 14 amino acids.

The V call is TRBV11-2, the J call TRBJ2-1; weak D call: TRBD2 (6 bases). CDR1 and CDR2 from the germline V gene are SGHAT and FQNNGV. Deletions cut 5 bases from V and 6 bases from J, with 17 bases between. There are 15 residues in the CDR3. The CDR3 is CASSPMVLAGNEQFF. CDR3 nucleotides: TGTGCCAGCAGCCCCATGGTACTAGCTGGCAATGAGCAGTTCTTC.

This clone was found many times. The chain joins TRBV23-1 to TRBJ2-7; D call uncertain. TRBV23-1 is an open reading frame whose function is uncertain. The CDR3 extends over 9 amino acids. The CDR3 sequence is CVEAYEQYF. The CDR3 nucleotides read TGCGTCGAGGCTTACGAGCAGTACTTC.

V usage is TRBV5-1 and J usage is TRBJ2-2, with D possibly being TRBD1 (5 bases). The CDR3 extends over 13 amino acids. Trimming took 5 bases from V and 6 from J, leaving 11 bases between them. Per the germline V gene, CDR1 is SGHRS and CDR2 is YFSETQ. CDR3 bases: TGCGCCAGCAGACAGGTTGAGGCCGGGGAGCTGTTTTTT. This sequence encodes CASRQVEAGELFF. Combining the CDR3 with reference TRBV5-1 and TRBJ2-2 gives the whole variable domain KAGVTQTPRYLIKTRGQQVTLSCSPISGHRSVSWYQQTPGQGLQFLFEYFSETQRNKGNFPGRFSGRQFSNSRSEMNVSTLELGDSALYLCASRQVEAGELFFGEGSRLTVL.